This entry describes one TCR beta chain. Assay used: immunoSEQ multiplex PCR; TCRdb lists only in-frame clones, some missing. The profile covers 180,000 or so clones, with about nine tenths appearing a single time and 7.2% taken by the ten largest. The sample comes from a study of cytomegalovirus exposure and HLA in healthy donors. Study context: The platform used for the 120 or so validation repertoires matched that of the roughly 630 first-cohort repertoires, a later analysis reported.

Between the trimmed V and J ends, which lost 2 bases and 9 bases, there was a span of 8 bases. Germline loops: CDR1 MNHNY, CDR2 SVGAGI (reference sequence). The length of the CDR3 is 12 residues. The sequence came from a man under 40 in good health and CMV-seropositive. This chain connects TRBV6-6 to TRBJ2-1; D unclear. The sequenced sample was PBMCs. DNA of the CDR3: TGTGCCAGCAGTTACGGGTCGGGTGAGCAGTTCTTC. It yields the protein CASSYGSGEQFF.